Presented here are 21 T cell receptor beta chains from one specimen sequenced in a study of control samples from healthy donors and cancer patients. The data were produced by immunoSEQ multiplex PCR, yet TCRdb's version contains in-frame clones alone and is incomplete. In the table there are around 170,000 clones, about 90% of which are singletons. What was sequenced was blood. Every receptor here comes from a woman between 25 and 40 years old in good health.

This sequence joins TRBV19 and TRBJ2-7, with a weak D call TRBD2 (5 bases). Germline CDR1 is LNHDA and CDR2 is SQIVND (reference sequence). The CDR3 covers 13 residues. V lost 3 bases and J lost 6, with 12 bases in between. CDR3 nucleotide sequence: TGTGCCAGTAGTATCTCGGGATTGCGCGAGCAGTACTTC. It translates to CASSISGLREQYF.

This chain joins TRBV2 and TRBJ1-4; the D gene is possibly TRBD1 (5 bases). CDR3 length: 13 amino acids. The V end was cut by 7 bases, the J end by 8 bases, with 14 bases between. CDR1 and CDR2 (germline): SNHLY, FYNNEI. The CDR3 region is CASKRGLNEKLFF. In DNA, the CDR3 is TGTGCCAGCAAACGGGGCTTGAACGAAAAACTGTTTTTT. The complete variable domain, with remaining parts taken from reference TRBV2 and TRBJ1-4, reads EPEVTQTPSHQVTQMGQEVILRCVPISNHLYFYWYRQILGQKVEFLVSFYNNEISEKSEIFDDQFSVERPDGSNFTLKIRSTKLEDSAMYFCASKRGLNEKLFFGSGTQLSVL.

V gene TRBV24-1 combines with J gene TRBJ2-2, with D unresolved. The CDR3 covers 15 residues. Between the trimmed V and J ends, which lost 4 bases and 1 base, there was a span of 9 bases. Germline CDR1 and CDR2: KGHDR and SFDVKD. The CDR3 coding sequence is TGTGCCACCAGTGAATTAGGCGGGAACACCGGGGAGCTGTTTTTT. Translating it yields CATSELGGNTGELFF.

V gene TRBV19 combines with J gene TRBJ1-5; D unclear. The CDR3 loop spans 15 amino acids. Trimming removed 5 bases from V and 2 bases from J, with 13 bases in between. Germline V lookup: CDR1 LNHDA, CDR2 SQIVND (reference sequence). The CDR3 region is CASSPWGTRNQPQHF. CDR3 coding DNA: TGTGCCAGTAGTCCCTGGGGTACCCGCAATCAGCCCCAGCATTTT.

The chain combines TRBV7-7 with TRBJ1-1; TRBD1 aligns across 9 bases. CDR3 length: 14 amino acids. V was pared by 5 bases and J by 7 bases, with 8 bases of the junction left unmatched. From germline, CDR1 is SSHAT and CDR2 FNYEAQ (reference sequence). In DNA form, the CDR3 reads TGTGCCAGCAGCAAGGGACAGGGAGGGGGTGAAGCTTTCTTT. This codes for CASSKGQGGGEAFF. The entire variable domain, with the rest obtained from reference TRBV7-7 and TRBJ1-1, is as follows: GAGVSQSPRYKVTKRGQDVTLRCDPISSHATLYWYQQALGQGPEFLTYFNYEAQPDKSGLPSDRFSAERPEGSISTLTIQRTEQRDSAMYRCASSKGQGGGEAFFGQGTRLTVV.

J is TRBJ1-3 and V is TRBV29-1; D unresolved. Per germline, CDR1 SQVTM and CDR2 ANQGSEA. The CDR3 length is 13 residues. Trimming shortened V by 4 bases and J by 3 bases, and 10 bases separated the two germline ends. The CDR3: CSVGESIGNTIYF. CDR3 DNA: TGCAGCGTTGGGGAATCCATTGGAAACACCATATATTTT.

The chain uses TRBV9 and TRBJ2-1, with 9 bases identical to TRBD2. The CDR3 has 15 residues. Germline V gene lookup returns CDR1 SGDLS and CDR2 YYNGEE. V was clipped by 5 bases and J by 2 bases; unmatched bases: 5. The CDR3 DNA reads as TGTGCCAGCAGTCCTAGACTAGCGGCCTACAATGAGCAGTTCTTC. Residues: CASSPRLAAYNEQFF.

V is TRBV2 and J is TRBJ1-6; 9 nucleotides line up with TRBD1. J was trimmed by 14 bases and V by 7 bases; bases with no gene match: 12. The CDR3 runs 14 residues. The germline V gene has CDR1 SNHLY and CDR2 FYNNEI. CDR3 in DNA: TGTGCCAGCAAGGGGACAGGGACCTTTTCGGCCCTCCACTTT. Translating it yields CASKGTGTFSALHF.

This clone was observed a single time. This chain links TRBV10-3 with TRBJ2-7; TRBD2 matches at 7 bases. The V gene's germline CDR1 is ENHRY and CDR2 SYGVKD. The V segment lost 0 bases and the J segment 7 bases; nucleotides outside the gene matches: 15. The CDR3 has 17 amino acids. CDR3 region: CAISESSGGRGLREQYF. CDR3 DNA sequence: TGTGCCATCAGTGAGTCGAGCGGCGGGAGAGGTTTGCGAGAGCAGTACTTC.

This chain joins TRBV3-1 (or the pseudogene TRBV3-2) and TRBJ1-4; D is ambiguous. The CDR3 loop spans 13 amino acids. Germline V gene data show CDR1 as LGHDT and CDR2 as YNNKEL (reference sequence). Between the trimmed V and J ends, which lost 3 bases and 7 bases, there was a span of 9 bases. The DNA of the CDR3 is TGTGCCAGCAGCCAGAGGAGTCCTGAAAAACTGTTTTTT. It yields the protein CASSQRSPEKLFF.

This sequence joins TRBV7-2 and TRBJ2-7, with TRBD2 matching over 9 bases. Germline V gene lookup returns CDR1 SGHTA and CDR2 FQGNSA. This CDR3 has 16 amino acids. V shed 5 bases, J shed 3 bases, and the junction held 11 bases outside the gene matches. The CDR3 here is CASSPGIGGRDYEQYF. For the CDR3, the DNA is TGTGCCAGCAGCCCCGGTATCGGCGGGAGGGACTACGAGCAGTACTTC.

The rearrangement links TRBV6-5 to TRBJ1-2; tentatively, D is TRBD1 (6 bases). This CDR3 is 11 amino acids long. V lost 11 bases, J lost 6 bases, and 13 bases lay in between. Germline CDR1 and CDR2: MNHEY and SVGAGI. CDR3 in amino acids: CAGQGTNGYTF. CDR3 nucleotides: TGTGCCGGGCAGGGGACGAATGGCTACACCTTC.

A remark on this clone: The junction shows a germline mismatch at one end, possibly a read error. The V call is TRBV7-8, the J call TRBJ1-5, with TRBD1 identical over 7 bases. This CDR3 comprises 18 residues. Germline CDR1 SGHVS, CDR2 FQNEAQ. CDR3 region: CASSSRQWDSTSYQPQHF. Written as DNA, the CDR3 is TGTGCCAGCAGCTCCCGTCAGTGGGACAGCACTAGCTATCAGCCCCAGCATTTT. The full variable domain, in which reference TRBV7-8 and TRBJ1-5 provide the parts outside the CDR3, is GAGVSQSPRYKVAKRGQDVALRCDPISGHVSLFWYQQALGQGPEFLTYFQNEAQLDKSGLPSDRFFAERPEGSVSTLKIQRTQQEDSAVYLCASSSRQWDSTSYQPQHFGDGTRLSIL.

This clone was detected once. Here the CDR3 reads CAWSVPLAGDYNEQFF. The CDR3 coding sequence is TGTGCCTGGAGTGTACCCCTAGCGGGAGACTACAATGAGCAGTTCTTC. The chain is built from TRBV30 and TRBJ2-1; 10 bases align to TRBD2. The CDR3 covers 16 residues. CDR1 GTSNPN and CDR2 SVGIG come from the germline V gene (reference sequence). The ends lost 0 bases at V and 3 bases at J; junction bases unmatched: 5. Full variable domain (remainder filled in from reference TRBV30 and TRBJ2-1): SQTIHQWPATLVQPVGSPLSLECTVEGTSNPNLYWYRQAAGRGLQLLFYSVGIGQISSEVPQNLSASRPQDRQFILSSKKLLLSDSGFYLCAWSVPLAGDYNEQFFGPGTRLTVL.

The V call is TRBV7-2, the J call TRBJ2-6; D gene ambiguous. V was trimmed by 4 bases and J by 0 bases, leaving 7 bases between them. The CDR3 totals 15 residues. Germline V gene sequence: CDR1 SGHTA, CDR2 FQGNSA. The CDR3 spells CASSSSYSGANVLTF. The CDR3 DNA reads TGTGCCAGCAGCTCCTCGTACTCTGGGGCCAACGTCCTGACTTTC.

J is TRBJ2-1 and V is TRBV2; 8 bases match TRBD1. Germline CDR1 reads SNHLY; CDR2 reads FYNNEI. The CDR3 is 15 residues long. J gave up 1 base and V 6 bases, and 5 bases lay outside the gene matches. The CDR3 loop is CASRPGQGSYNEQFF. Here the CDR3 DNA reads TGTGCCAGCAGACCCGGACAGGGATCCTACAATGAGCAGTTCTTC.

The J gene is TRBJ2-1, the V gene TRBV7-8; no clear D. Germline loops: CDR1 SGHVS, CDR2 FQNEAQ. V was pared by 1 base and J by 5 bases, with 6 bases between. The CDR3 has 13 amino acids. The CDR3 here is CASSLEAHNEQFF. As DNA, the CDR3 is TGTGCCAGCAGCTTAGAGGCCCACAATGAGCAGTTCTTC.

This clone was counted ten times or more. The genes are TRBV4-2 and TRBJ2-3, with 10 bases lining up with TRBD2. V lost 0 bases, J lost 4 bases, and 1 base stayed unmatched. This CDR3 is 15 amino acids long. Germline V CDR1 and CDR2: LGHNA, YNFKEQ. The CDR3 reads CASSQEAGGADTQYF. CDR3 in DNA: TGTGCCAGCAGCCAAGAAGCGGGAGGGGCAGATACGCAGTATTTT.

The V call is TRBV28, the J call TRBJ2-5; D perhaps matches TRBD1 (6 bases). Per germline, CDR1 MDHEN and CDR2 SYDVKM. V dropped 3 bases and J dropped 2 bases, with 10 bases sitting between them. The CDR3 extends over 14 amino acids. The CDR3 DNA sequence: TGTGCCAGCAGTTTCCTCGGACAGCAAGAGACCCAGTACTTC. Translation: CASSFLGQQETQYF.

The rearrangement uses TRBV30 and TRBJ2-7; TRBD1 matches 8 bases. Germline V CDR1 and CDR2: GTSNPN, SVGIG (reference sequence). The V segment lost 2 bases and the J segment 3 bases; nucleotides outside the gene matches: 15. CDR3 length: 17 amino acids. This CDR3 is CAWSTTPWGQDLYEQYF. In nucleotides, the CDR3 is TGTGCCTGGAGTACCACCCCGTGGGGACAGGACCTCTACGAGCAGTACTTC.

The chain links TRBV25-1 to TRBJ1-6; D is undetermined. The CDR3 length is 13 residues. V lost 2 bases and J 7 bases, leaving 6 bases between the germline ends. The germline V gene has CDR1 MGHDK and CDR2 SYGVNS. CDR3 coding DNA: TGTGCCAGCAGTGAACCGATAAATTCACCCCTCCACTTT. Residues: CASSEPINSPLHF.